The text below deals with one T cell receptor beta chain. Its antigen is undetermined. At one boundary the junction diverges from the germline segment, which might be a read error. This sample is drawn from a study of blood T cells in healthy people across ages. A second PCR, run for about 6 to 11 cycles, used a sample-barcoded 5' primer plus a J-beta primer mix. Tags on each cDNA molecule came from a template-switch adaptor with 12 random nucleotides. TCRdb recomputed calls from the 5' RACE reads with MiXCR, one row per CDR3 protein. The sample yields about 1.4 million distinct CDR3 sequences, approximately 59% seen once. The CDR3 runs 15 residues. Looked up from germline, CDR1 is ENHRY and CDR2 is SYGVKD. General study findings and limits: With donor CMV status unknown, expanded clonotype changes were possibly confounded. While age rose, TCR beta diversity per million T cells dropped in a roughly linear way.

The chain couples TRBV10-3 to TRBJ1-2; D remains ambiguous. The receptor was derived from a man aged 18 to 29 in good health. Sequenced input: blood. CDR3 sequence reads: CAISEPAGRTYGYTF. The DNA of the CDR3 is TGTGCCATCAGTGAGCCAGCAGGACGCACCTATGGTTACACCTTC.